This entry lists 4 T cell receptor beta chains sequenced from one sample in a study of cytomegalovirus exposure and HLA in healthy donors. Amplification used 60 Vbeta primers and 13 Jbeta primers. Profiling relied on immunoSEQ multiplex PCR, and the TCRdb table lists in-frame clones only, not all of them. The sample lists 85,000 to 130,000 clones, roughly 80% occurring once. The sample was PBMCs. The receptors come from a man in his sixties in good health and CMV-seronegative.

The chain uses TRBV29-1 and TRBJ2-2; D possibly corresponds to TRBD1 (6 bases). Per germline, CDR1 SQVTM and CDR2 ANQGSEA. Trimming removed 3 bases from V and 3 bases from J, with 11 bases in between. The CDR3 is 14 amino acids. The CDR3 nucleotides are TGCAGCGTTGATTCGGACAGCTACACCGGGGAGCTGTTTTTT. This translates into CSVDSDSYTGELFF.

The chain combines TRBV18 with TRBJ2-7, with 11 bases that match TRBD1. V gave up 5 bases and J gave up 4 bases; unmatched junction bases: 4. CDR1 and CDR2 (germline): KGHSH, LQKENI. This CDR3 has 14 amino acids. Here the CDR3 reads CASSSGTGGYEQYF. CDR3 DNA: TGTGCCAGCTCATCCGGGACAGGGGGTTACGAGCAGTACTTC.

V gene TRBV18 combines with J gene TRBJ1-5; tentatively, D is TRBD1 (5 bases). This CDR3 spans 13 amino acids. Trimming removed 3 bases from V and 6 bases from J, with 9 bases in between. CDR1 is KGHSH and CDR2 is LQKENI in the germline V gene. CDR3 loop: CASSPPGGQPQHF. In DNA, the CDR3 is TGTGCCAGCTCACCCCCCGGGGGTCAGCCCCAGCATTTT.

This chain connects TRBV7-2 to TRBJ1-2; a weak D match, TRBD1 (5 bases). Trimming removed 0 bases at V and 1 base at J, with 15 bases between. The germline V gene encodes CDR1 SGHTA and CDR2 FQGNSA. CDR3 length: 17 amino acids. The CDR3: CASSLARGNRDNYGYTF. CDR3 nucleotide sequence: TGTGCCAGCAGCTTAGCGCGGGGGAACAGAGATAACTATGGCTACACCTTC.